The 18 T cell receptor beta chains below come from one sample, sequenced in a study of blood T cell repertoires in COVID-19. Some clones are missing from TCRdb's copy, which holds only in-frame ones; the method was immunoSEQ multiplex PCR. The sample has 170,000 or so clones; approximately 87% are singletons. Sequencing input: PBMCs or T cells enriched from blood (not recorded which). Receptors originate from a woman between 50 and 59 years old who had recovered from COVID-19.

The chain uses TRBV24-1 and TRBJ2-7; 7 nucleotides match TRBD1. CDR1 is KGHDR, CDR2 SFDVKD, per germline. V lost 11 bases, J lost 4 bases, and 7 bases stayed unmatched. CDR3 size: 12 residues. The CDR3 coding sequence is TGTGCCATTAGACAGGGCACGTACGAGCAGTACTTC. It is translated as CAIRQGTYEQYF.

For this clone: The sample holds other DNA sequences that translate to the same CDR3. The J gene is TRBJ1-5, the V gene TRBV7-2; 10 positions match TRBD1. With V trimmed by 5 bases and J by 6 bases, 4 bases remained unmatched. This CDR3 is built from 14 residues. Germline-derived CDR1 and CDR2 are SGHTA and FQGNSA. Here the CDR3 DNA reads TGTGCCAGCAGCACGGGACAGGGGCTTCAGCCCCAGCATTTT. This sequence encodes CASSTGQGLQPQHF.

The gene calls are TRBV7-2 and TRBJ1-1; 10 positions match TRBD1. CDR3 length: 13 residues. Germline CDR1 reads SGHTA; CDR2 reads FQGNSA. J lost 10 bases, V lost 6 bases, and 8 bases had no gene match. CDR3 DNA: TGTGCCAGCAGTTCGACAGGGGGCGTTGGAGCTTTCTTT. Encoded protein: CASSSTGGVGAFF.

This clone has a handful of counts. The junction shows a germline mismatch at one end, possibly a read error. The V call is TRBV7-7, the J call TRBJ1-3; 7 bases line up with TRBD1. This CDR3 comprises 15 residues. The germline gives CDR1 SSHAT, CDR2 FNYEAQ (reference sequence). The CDR3 loop is CASSSGTDSGNTIYF. CDR3 bases: TGTGCTAGCAGCTCAGGGACAGACTCTGGAAACACCATATATTTT. Full variable domain (rest looked up from reference TRBV7-7 and TRBJ1-3): GAGVSQSPRYKVTKRGQDVTLRCDPISSHATLYWYQQALGQGPEFLTYFNYEAQPDKSGLPSDRFSAERPEGSISTLTIQRTEQRDSAMYRCASSSGTDSGNTIYFGEGSWLTVV.

The V call is TRBV6-2 or TRBV6-3, the J call TRBJ1-2; D is possibly TRBD1 (6 bases). This CDR3 has 13 residues. Trimming took 6 bases from V and 5 from J, leaving 13 bases between them. Germline V gene lookup returns CDR1 MNHEY and CDR2 SVGEGT. CDR3 sequence: CASSKTGAYGYTF. The CDR3 region has the DNA TGTGCCAGCAGCAAGACAGGCGCGTATGGCTACACCTTC.

V gene TRBV13 combines with J gene TRBJ2-7; the D is unclear. The germline gives CDR1 PRHDT, CDR2 FYEKMQ (reference sequence). The V and J ends lost 0 bases and 5 bases respectively, with 5 bases between them. This CDR3 region has 12 residues. CDR3 sequence: CASSLGFDEQYF. The CDR3 nucleotides are TGTGCCAGCAGCTTAGGGTTCGACGAGCAGTACTTC.

CDR3 in DNA: TGTGCCAGCAGCTTAAGGAGCGCTTTTGAAGCTTTCTTT. Translating it yields CASSLRSAFEAFF. The rearrangement uses TRBV11-2 and TRBJ1-1; D is ambiguous. Looked up from germline, CDR1 is SGHAT and CDR2 is FQNNGV. The CDR3 has 13 residues. V lost 2 bases and J 7 bases, leaving 11 bases between the germline ends.

The chain combines TRBV27 with TRBJ2-3; the match to TRBD1 covers 10 bases. The CDR3 sequence is 17 residues long. Germline CDR1 reads MNHEY; CDR2 reads SMNVEV (reference sequence). The trim removed 5 bases at V and 3 bases at J, leaving 11 bases unmatched. The CDR3 DNA is TGTGCCAGCAGTATCCGGGACAGGGGATACCGGACAGATACGCAGTATTTT. It codes for CASSIRDRGYRTDTQYF.

The rearrangement links TRBV18 to TRBJ2-7; D might be TRBD2 (6 bases). Trimming shortened V by 3 bases and J by 11 bases, and 14 bases separated the two germline ends. The germline V gene encodes CDR1 KGHSH and CDR2 LQKENI. The length of the CDR3 is 12 residues. The CDR3 loop reads CASSPTGGWKYF. The CDR3 coding sequence is TGTGCCAGCTCACCCACCGGGGGATGGAAGTACTTC.

The chain combines TRBV6-5 with TRBJ2-5, with TRBD2 identical over 12 bases. The CDR3 spans 14 residues. J lost 5 bases, V lost 6 bases, and 4 bases had no gene match. CDR1 and CDR2 from the germline V gene are MNHEY and SVGAGI. CDR3 sequence reads: CASRLGLAGETQYF. The CDR3 coding sequence is TGTGCCAGCAGACTCGGACTAGCGGGGGAGACCCAGTACTTC.

In this sample, this clone turned up a few times. CDR3 in DNA: TGTGCCAGCAGCCAAGGGCCGCAGGGGCCTAGCAATCAGCCCCAGCATTTT. Translation gives CASSQGPQGPSNQPQHF. This chain links TRBV4-2 with TRBJ1-5, with a tentative D call TRBD1 (6 bases). Looked up from germline, CDR1 is LGHNA and CDR2 is YNFKEQ. V lost 1 base to trimming and J lost 0 bases, with 13 bases between them. The CDR3 loop spans 17 amino acids.

The V and J genes are TRBV4-3 and TRBJ2-5, with TRBD1 identical over 7 bases. The junction had 2 bases not matched to a gene; V was cut back by 3 bases and J by 4 bases. This CDR3 contains 13 residues. CDR1 and CDR2 (germline): LGHNA, YSLEER. The CDR3, as DNA: TGCGCCAGCAGCCACCGGGACAGAGAGACCCAGTACTTC. Its protein is CASSHRDRETQYF.

The chain employs TRBV28 and TRBJ2-7, with a tentative D call TRBD1 (6 bases). Trimming cost V 6 bases and J 6 bases, with 12 bases left between them. The length of the CDR3 is 12 residues. The V gene's germline CDR1 is MDHEN and CDR2 SYDVKM. Here the CDR3 DNA reads TGTGCCAGCAGGAGCAGGGGCCGCGAGCAGTACTTC. This translates into CASRSRGREQYF. Variable domain in full (rest from reference TRBV28 and TRBJ2-7): DVKVTQSSRYLVKRTGEKVFLECVQDMDHENMFWYRQDPGLGLRLIYFSYDVKMKEKGDIPEGYSVSREKKERFSLILESASTNQTSMYLCASRSRGREQYFGPGTRLTVT.

The CDR3 sequence is CASPHKPTSYQQSWNTEAFF. CDR3 DNA sequence: TGTGCCAGCCCACACAAACCAACGTCATACCAACAGTCTTGGAACACTGAAGCTTTCTTT. The J gene is TRBJ1-1, the V gene TRBV21-1; whether TRBD1, the table's D call, matches the DNA was not checked. TRBV21-1 is annotated as a pseudogene. The CDR3 consists of 20 residues.

The chain combines TRBV4-1 with TRBJ1-5; D uncertain. CDR1 and CDR2 (germline): MGHRA, YSYEKL. This CDR3 spans 16 amino acids. V was shortened by 0 bases and J by 4 bases, with 13 bases between the two germline ends. CDR3 sequence: CASSQDPVLRNQPQHF. Written as DNA, the CDR3 is TGCGCCAGCAGCCAAGACCCGGTTTTACGGAATCAGCCCCAGCATTTT.

This chain uses TRBV6-5 with TRBJ1-2; D is possibly TRBD1 (5 bases). Trimming removed 0 bases from V and 8 bases from J, with 13 bases in between. The CDR3 runs to 14 residues. CDR1 is MNHEY, CDR2 SVGAGI, per germline. CDR3 sequence (DNA): TGTGCCAGCAGTTACTCGGGCAGGGAAGGGGGCTACACCTTC. This sequence encodes CASSYSGREGGYTF.

This clone was detected many times. The J gene is TRBJ1-6, the V gene TRBV6-5; a possible D gene is TRBD1 (6 bases). CDR3 length: 12 residues. Germline CDR1 is MNHEY and CDR2 is SVGAGI. V lost 8 bases and J lost 9, with 11 bases in between. CDR3 in DNA: TGTGCCAGCCACAGGGAGGGTTCACCCCTCCACTTT. Translation: CASHREGSPLHF.

This rearrangement joins TRBV5-1 to TRBJ1-4, with 9 bases fitting TRBD1. Trimming removed 3 bases from V and 8 bases from J; junction bases left unmatched: 11. Germline loops: CDR1 SGHRS, CDR2 YFSETQ. There are 16 residues in the CDR3. CDR3 bases: TGCGCCAGCAGCTCCGGCACCGGGACAGGGTGGGAAAAACTGTTTTTT. Residues: CASSSGTGTGWEKLFF.